This T cell receptor (beta chain) was retrieved from a study of cytomegalovirus exposure and HLA in healthy donors. Study-level points and caveats: Evidence from a later analysis indicated that most CMV-associated TCR beta chains looked HLA-restricted.

PCR primers comprised 60 Vbeta and 13 Jbeta primers. Sequencing used immunoSEQ multiplex PCR; TCRdb keeps in-frame clones, though not all of them. The table lists approximately 130,000 clones. In regard to this clone: Its antigen remains unknown.

V shed 0 bases and J shed 3 bases, with 12 bases lying between them. CDR1 is WSHSY, CDR2 SAAADI, per germline. The CDR3 spans 15 residues. The specimen sequenced was PBMCs. The sequence was collected from a woman aged 55-75 years in good health and CMV-seronegative. V and J are TRBV10-2 and TRBJ2-7; D is ambiguous. This chain's CDR3 is CASSESAVPIYEQYF. The CDR3 region has the DNA TGCGCCAGCAGTGAGTCGGCAGTCCCCATCTACGAGCAGTACTTC.